One and the same sample provided the 10 T cell receptor beta chains below, sequenced in a study of blood T cells in healthy people across ages. A second PCR, run for about 6 to 12 cycles, used a sample-barcoded 5' primer plus a J-beta primer mix. TCRdb passed the 5' RACE reads through MiXCR, listing each CDR3 protein once. This sample carries 800,000 to 950,000 distinct CDR3 sequences, about 48% of them seen once, and the ten largest clones take 13%. Source material: blood. These receptors all come from a man aged 30-40 years in good health.

In DNA form, the CDR3 reads TGCAGTGCTAGGACAGGGTGGCGGGAGACCCAGTACTTC. Translating it yields CSARTGWRETQYF. The chain recombines TRBV20-1 with TRBJ2-5; 7 positions match TRBD1. J was trimmed by 5 bases and V by 3 bases; bases with no gene match: 6. The CDR3 spans 13 residues. Germline V gene sequence: CDR1 DFQATT, CDR2 SNEGSKA (reference sequence).

The rearrangement joins TRBV20-1 to TRBJ2-1; TRBD2 aligns across 9 bases. V gave up 6 bases and J gave up 2 bases; unmatched junction bases: 5. Germline CDR1 and CDR2: DFQATT and SNEGSKA (reference sequence). This CDR3 has 14 residues. CDR3 nucleotides: TGCAGTGCGCCCACTAGCGGGCCCTACAATGAGCAGTTCTTC. As protein: CSAPTSGPYNEQFF.

This chain's CDR3 is CASRKDLYGYTF. CDR3 DNA sequence: TGTGCCAGCAGGAAAGATCTCTATGGCTACACCTTC. The chain combines TRBV27 with TRBJ1-2; no firm D call. The CDR3 spans 12 residues. The germline gives CDR1 MNHEY, CDR2 SMNVEV (reference sequence). Trimming pared 6 bases from V and 4 bases from J, leaving 9 bases between.

The chain links TRBV5-1 to TRBJ2-1, with D perhaps matching TRBD2 (6 bases). CDR1 is SGHRS and CDR2 is YFSETQ in the germline V gene. V was clipped by 4 bases and J by 7 bases, with 18 bases between them. The CDR3 is made up of 15 amino acids. CDR3 sequence reads: CASSVLSGHTNEQFF. The CDR3 DNA reads as TGCGCCAGCAGCGTCCTTAGCGGCCATACTAATGAGCAGTTCTTC. Supplemented by reference TRBV5-1 and TRBJ2-1, the full variable domain reads KAGVTQTPRYLIKTRGQQVTLSCSPISGHRSVSWYQQTPGQGLQFLFEYFSETQRNKGNFPGRFSGRQFSNSRSEMNVSTLELGDSALYLCASSVLSGHTNEQFFGPGTRLTVL.

In its sample, this clonotype was seen a few times. The DNA of the CDR3 is TGTGCCACCAGTGAACCCGACAGGTACCAAGAGACCCAGTACTTC. Its protein is CATSEPDRYQETQYF. The chain employs TRBV24-1 and TRBJ2-5; D might be TRBD1 (6 bases). V was trimmed by 4 bases and J by 0 bases, leaving 11 bases between them. CDR1 is KGHDR and CDR2 is SFDVKD in the germline V gene. This CDR3 has 15 amino acids.

This clonotype occurred a few times. J is TRBJ2-1 and V is TRBV7-2; 9 bases fit TRBD2. V trimming: 4 bases; J trimming: 7 bases; junction bases outside the gene matches: 11. Germline V CDR1 and CDR2: SGHTA, FQGNSA. CDR3 length equals 16 residues. CDR3 bases: TGTGCCAGCAGCTCCGGTGGTGGTAGCGGGGGAAATGAGCAGTTCTTC. Its protein product is CASSSGGGSGGNEQFF. Full variable domain (remainder filled in from reference TRBV7-2 and TRBJ2-1): GAGVSQSPSNKVTEKGKDVELRCDPISGHTALYWYRQSLGQGLEFLIYFQGNSAPDKSGLPSDRFSAERTGGSVSTLTIQRTQQEDSAVYLCASSSGGGSGGNEQFFGPGTRLTVL.

A remark on this clonotype: This could be a read error, since a much larger clone is one nucleotide away. This chain links TRBV4-3 with TRBJ2-3; 7 bases fit TRBD1. Germline V gene lookup returns CDR1 LGHNA and CDR2 YSLEER. The CDR3 has 13 residues. The CDR3, as DNA: TGCGCCAGCAGCCAGGACAGGAGAGATATGCAGTATTTT. It translates to CASSQDRRDMQYF.

The CDR3 protein is CASSLSGLSNQPQHF. The CDR3 bases are TGTGCCAGCAGCCTGAGTGGGCTTAGCAATCAGCCCCAGCATTTT. This chain links TRBV3-1 with TRBJ1-5, with D unclear. This CDR3 is built from 15 residues. The germline V gene has CDR1 LGHDT and CDR2 YNNKEL (reference sequence). The germline V and J ends were trimmed by 4 bases and 0 bases, with 10 bases remaining between them.

Points on this clonotype: The junction differs from germline at one of its ends, possibly a read error. V and J are TRBV20-1 and TRBJ2-5; weak D call: TRBD2 (5 bases). Per germline, CDR1 DFQATT and CDR2 SNEGSKA (reference sequence). The CDR3 spans 14 residues. CDR3 sequence reads: CSARDRRYQEAQYF. In DNA, the CDR3 is TGCAGTGCTAGAGATAGGAGGTACCAAGAGGCCCAGTACTTC.

J is TRBJ2-1 and V is TRBV10-3, with TRBD1 matching 8 bases. V lost 10 bases, J lost 5 bases, and 7 bases stayed unmatched. The CDR3 length is 13 residues. CDR1 and CDR2 from the germline V gene are ENHRY and SYGVKD. In nucleotides, the CDR3 is TGTGCCACCACAGGGGGGTCAGACAATGAGCAGTTCTTC. Amino acids: CATTGGSDNEQFF.